This T cell receptor beta chain originates from a study of vaccination and CD4 T cells after COVID-19. Losses at the gene ends were 3 bases for V and 7 bases for J; bases not matched to a gene: 10. This CDR3 has 15 amino acids. The germline V gene has CDR1 SGHTS and CDR2 YDEGEE. Sequenced with the Oncomine TCR Beta short-read assay was DNA taken from cultured CD4+ T cells. TCRdb recomputed calls from the PCR reads with MiXCR, one row per CDR3 protein. The sample comprises roughly 20,000 distinct CDR3 sequences, approximately 48% of which are singletons, and roughly 14% rests with the top ten. This clonotype turned up a few times. No antigen is known for it. The treatment is: roughly 11-day PBMC culture with coronavirus spike peptide pools or control peptides (ViraFEST assay).

The V and J genes are TRBV5-8 and TRBJ1-5; 7 nucleotides align to TRBD1. The sequencing sample was made of cultured CD4+ T cells from blood. This clonotype was obtained from a human donor with COVID-19. The CDR3 loop is CASSSMDRSGQPQHF. The CDR3 DNA reads TGTGCCAGCAGCTCGATGGACAGGTCCGGCCAGCCCCAGCATTTT.